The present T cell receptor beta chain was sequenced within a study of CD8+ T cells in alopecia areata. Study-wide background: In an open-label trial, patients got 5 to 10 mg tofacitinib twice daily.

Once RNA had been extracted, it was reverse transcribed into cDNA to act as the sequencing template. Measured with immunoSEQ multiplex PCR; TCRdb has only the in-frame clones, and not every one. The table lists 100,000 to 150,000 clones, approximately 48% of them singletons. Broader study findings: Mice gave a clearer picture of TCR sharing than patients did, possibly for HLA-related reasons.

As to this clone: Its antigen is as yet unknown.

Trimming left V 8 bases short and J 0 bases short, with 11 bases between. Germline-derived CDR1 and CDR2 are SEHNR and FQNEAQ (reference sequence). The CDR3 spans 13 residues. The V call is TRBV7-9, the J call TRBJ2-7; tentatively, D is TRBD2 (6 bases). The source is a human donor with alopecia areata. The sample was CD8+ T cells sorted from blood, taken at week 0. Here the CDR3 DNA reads TGTGCCAGCGGGACTCCCGCCTCCTACGAGCAGTACTTC. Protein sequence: CASGTPASYEQYF.